This T cell receptor (beta chain) is drawn from a study of T cells in Graves' hyperthyroidism and ophthalmopathy. Researchers took RNA transcripts and amplified the TCR beta CDR3 regions from them. HTBI primers were employed in a first-round RT-PCR of the TCR CDR3. Via MiXCR, TCRdb re-called the multiplex PCR reads, giving one row per CDR3 protein. The sample has some 530,000 distinct CDR3 sequences, around a fifth seen once. This CDR3 has 16 residues. Germline CDR1 and CDR2: LGHNA and YNFKEQ. V was clipped by 1 base and J by 2 bases, with 14 bases between them. Disease lasting under 3 months, a NOSPECS grade of at least 4, and a Clinical Activity Score of at least 3 were features of the ophthalmopathy patients. This clonotype appeared a few times.

The sample taken for sequencing was blood. This sequence joins TRBV4-2 and TRBJ2-5; tentative D call: TRBD2 (5 bases). This sequence was found in an older woman with Graves' ophthalmopathy. The CDR3, as DNA: TGTGCCAGCAGCCAAGTGGCCGCGGGTTTGCAAGAGACCCAGTACTTC. It is translated as CASSQVAAGLQETQYF.